Below are 16 T cell receptor beta chains sequenced from a single sample in a study of cytomegalovirus exposure and HLA in healthy donors. A multiplex PCR was run with 60 Vbeta primers and 13 Jbeta primers. Profiling relied on immunoSEQ multiplex PCR, and the TCRdb table lists in-frame clones only, not all of them. The sample has 150,000 to 160,000 clones; 70% to 90% are singletons. Sequencing was done on a sample of PBMCs. All receptors come from a woman in her thirties or forties in good health and CMV-seropositive.

In this sample, this clone turned up a few times. The chain is built from TRBV30 and TRBJ2-7; the match to TRBD1 covers 7 bases. Per germline, CDR1 GTSNPN and CDR2 SVGIG (reference sequence). The CDR3 spans 13 residues. The V gene end was trimmed by 5 bases and the J gene end by 6 bases; junction bases not matched to a gene: 10. The CDR3 protein is CAWSGQPTGEQYF. CDR3 coding DNA: TGTGCCTGGTCGGGACAGCCTACCGGCGAGCAGTACTTC.

The genes are TRBV30 and TRBJ1-5; tentative D call: TRBD1 (6 bases). V shed 0 bases and J shed 4 bases, with 19 bases lying between them. Germline V gene lookup returns CDR1 GTSNPN and CDR2 SVGIG (reference sequence). The CDR3 runs 17 residues. CDR3 DNA sequence: TGTGCCTGGAGTGTACGGGTCGGGGGGGCGAGGAATCAGCCCCAGCATTTT. Residues: CAWSVRVGGARNQPQHF. Complete variable domain (other parts from reference TRBV30 and TRBJ1-5): SQTIHQWPATLVQPVGSPLSLECTVEGTSNPNLYWYRQAAGRGLQLLFYSVGIGQISSEVPQNLSASRPQDRQFILSSKKLLLSDSGFYLCAWSVRVGGARNQPQHFGDGTRLSIL.

This clone was counted a single time. The chain recombines TRBV5-1 with TRBJ2-5, with D possibly being TRBD1 (6 bases). This CDR3 has 15 amino acids. Germline CDR1 SGHRS, CDR2 YFSETQ. The V end lost 4 bases, the J end lost 5 bases, and 18 bases lay between the germline ends. CDR3 loop: CASSGTVTGTETQYF. DNA for the CDR3: TGCGCCAGCAGCGGAACTGTAACAGGGACGGAGACCCAGTACTTC.

V is TRBV5-1 and J is TRBJ2-1; 7 bases are a match to TRBD2. Germline CDR1 reads SGHRS; CDR2 reads YFSETQ. The CDR3 covers 15 residues. The J segment lost 8 bases and the V segment lost 0 bases, leaving 8 bases of the junction unmatched. CDR3 sequence (DNA): TGCGCCAGCAGCTTGGCCGGCGGGAGTTCGGATGAGCAGTTCTTC. It yields the protein CASSLAGGSSDEQFF.

The chain combines TRBV30 with TRBJ1-5; the D is unclear. V was shortened by 3 bases and J by 1 base, with 10 bases between the two germline ends. Germline CDR1 GTSNPN, CDR2 SVGIG (reference sequence). The CDR3 has 14 amino acids. The CDR3 coding sequence is TGTGCCTGGAGCCCCGGGAGGAGCAATCAGCCCCAGCATTTT. It codes for CAWSPGRSNQPQHF. The whole variable domain, remainder taken from reference TRBV30 and TRBJ1-5, is SQTIHQWPATLVQPVGSPLSLECTVEGTSNPNLYWYRQAAGRGLQLLFYSVGIGQISSEVPQNLSASRPQDRQFILSSKKLLLSDSGFYLCAWSPGRSNQPQHFGDGTRLSIL.

The rearrangement links TRBV6-6 to TRBJ2-7; 8 nucleotides match TRBD1. Germline V CDR1 and CDR2: MNHNY, SVGAGI (reference sequence). The CDR3 runs to 15 residues. The V segment lost 2 bases and the J segment 5 bases; nucleotides outside the gene matches: 8. CDR3 residues: CASSYEGTGKNEQYF. CDR3 bases: TGTGCCAGCAGTTACGAGGGGACAGGAAAAAACGAGCAGTACTTC.

The rearrangement uses TRBV6-1 and TRBJ2-7, with D unclear. V lost 5 bases to trimming and J lost 2 bases, with 10 bases between them. Germline CDR1 reads MNHNS; CDR2 reads SASEGT. The CDR3 runs 13 residues. The chain's CDR3 is CASSTVSAYEQYF. In DNA, the CDR3 is TGTGCCAGCAGTACGGTGAGCGCCTACGAGCAGTACTTC.

This chain uses TRBV29-1 with TRBJ2-5; possible D gene TRBD1, 5 bases. Trimming pared 5 bases from V and 1 base from J, leaving 14 bases between. The CDR3 runs 14 residues. The germline V gene encodes CDR1 SQVTM and CDR2 ANQGSEA. The CDR3 bases are TGCAGCGTTTCTGGGGCCAATTCCCAAGAGACCCAGTACTTC. It specifies CSVSGANSQETQYF.

This chain connects TRBV27 to TRBJ2-1; D unresolved. Germline loops: CDR1 MNHEY, CDR2 SMNVEV (reference sequence). With 7 bases removed from V and 1 base from J, the gap between germline ends came to 17 bases. CDR3 length equals 16 residues. DNA of the CDR3: TGTGCCAGCACGAAGCGCGGCATGCGGTCCTACAATGAGCAGTTCTTC. Amino acids: CASTKRGMRSYNEQFF.

The J gene is TRBJ2-7, the V gene TRBV6-6; 8 bases line up with TRBD2. This CDR3 has 16 residues. Germline V gene sequence: CDR1 MNHNY, CDR2 SVGAGI (reference sequence). Trimming cost V 2 bases and J 6 bases; bases outside gene matches: 12. The CDR3 coding sequence is TGTGCCAGCAGTTACGGGATAGCGGGGAGGGGGTCCGAGCAGTACTTC. Its protein is CASSYGIAGRGSEQYF.

The sample holds one count of this clone. The chain uses TRBV11-3 and TRBJ2-1; 8 nucleotides agree with TRBD1. This CDR3 is 14 amino acids long. J was trimmed by 10 bases and V by 3 bases; bases with no gene match: 8. The germline V gene has CDR1 SGHNT and CDR2 YENEEA. The CDR3 DNA sequence: TGTGCCAGCAGCTTGGTGCAGGGGGCGGGCGAGCAGTTCTTC. As protein: CASSLVQGAGEQFF.

The genes are TRBV7-8 and TRBJ1-2; 8 nucleotides align to TRBD1. This CDR3 comprises 15 residues. Trimming cost V 5 bases and J 4 bases; bases outside gene matches: 9. Germline CDR1 is SGHVS and CDR2 is FQNEAQ. CDR3 nucleotides: TGTGCCAGCAGCCCCAAGACAGGGGCCAGCTATGGCTACACCTTC. Translating gives CASSPKTGASYGYTF.

With respect to this clone: Just one base apart from a much larger clone, this may be a read error. The chain employs TRBV6-4 and TRBJ2-3; TRBD2 agrees at 9 bases. The CDR3 contains 15 residues. The germline V gene has CDR1 MRHNA and CDR2 SNTAGT. The J segment lost 0 bases and the V segment lost 6 bases, leaving 4 bases of the junction unmatched. This CDR3 is CASSRLAASTDTQYF. The CDR3, as DNA: TGTGCCAGCAGCCGACTAGCGGCAAGCACAGATACGCAGTATTTT.

J is TRBJ2-2 and V is TRBV6-6, with no clear D. CDR1 and CDR2 from the germline V gene are MNHNY and SVGAGI (reference sequence). The length of the CDR3 is 14 residues. V lost 7 bases and J lost 2, with 11 bases in between. In nucleotides, the CDR3 is TGTGCCAGCACCCGTGGCGGTAACACCGGGGAGCTGTTTTTT. It yields the protein CASTRGGNTGELFF.

This sequence joins TRBV19 and TRBJ1-5, with D maybe TRBD1 (6 bases). This CDR3 contains 18 residues. Trimming shortened V by 1 base and J by 1 base, and 17 bases separated the two germline ends. CDR1 is LNHDA and CDR2 is SQIVND in the germline V gene (reference sequence). This CDR3 reads CASSIAQRGLGSNQPQHF. CDR3 coding DNA: TGTGCCAGTAGTATAGCACAGAGGGGGTTAGGGAGCAATCAGCCCCAGCATTTT.

The V and J genes are TRBV19 and TRBJ1-2; D unclear. CDR3 length equals 14 residues. V dropped 2 bases and J dropped 5 bases, with 12 bases sitting between them. From germline, CDR1 is LNHDA and CDR2 SQIVND (reference sequence). The CDR3 loop is CASSIPNSGYGYTF. The DNA of the CDR3 is TGTGCCAGTAGTATACCTAATAGTGGTTATGGCTACACCTTC.